This T cell receptor (beta chain) is drawn from a study of blood T cell repertoires in COVID-19 (dated by TCRdb to the early 2020s). Some background on the complete study: Samples covering the acute and convalescent phases of COVID-19 were provided by collaborators in the United States, Italy and Spain. The material from the prospective study consisted of cDNA or gDNA derived from T cells, B-cell-depleted T cells, or PBMCs. The dataset comprised deeply sampled blood TCRbeta repertoires from subjects exposed to, actively infected with, or recovered from COVID-19. A freely available public database, intended as a resource for researchers studying the immune response to SARS-CoV-2, is where the repertoires were released. The samples were drawn from the first 160 participants of the ongoing ImmuneRACE study and from some 1,300 subjects provided by 6 global collaborators. A de-identified subject ID, COVID-19 status, age in years and sex were almost always included in the sample metadata. Where available, HLA class I and class II types were taken from metadata supplied by the sample provider and were not determined by assay-based typing.

Broader findings and caveats from the paper: The amount of clinical and demographic metadata varied by source and participant and was provided uncurated.

The CDR3 sequence holds 15 residues, the cysteine and phenylalanine included. Kept here is only the CDR3 DNA, which spans 45 bases and is read in frame from base 1. Per the germline V gene, SNHLY is the CDR1 and FYNNEI is the CDR2. Relative to germline, V is 2 bases shorter and J is 2 bases shorter, with 12 bases between their ends. Worth noting for this clone: The target of this receptor is not known. Per-nucleotide qualities are absent, and no much larger clonotype sits a single base away.

Each collaborating institution followed its own protocols to collect whole blood in K2EDTA tubes. For TCRbeta analysis, collaborators shipped samples as frozen whole blood, isolated PBMCs, or DNA extracted from either of those sample types. TCRbeta CDR3 regions were amplified from genomic DNA using the immunoSEQ Assay, a bias-controlled multiplex PCR. The published analysis was carried out like this. The number of nucleated cells in each sample was estimated by amplification of reference gene primers within the assay. To quantify the absolute abundance of each unique TCRbeta CDR3 rearrangement, sequence reads were collapsed and filtered. For each sample, productive Simpson clonality was calculated as the square root of Simpson's diversity index across productive rearrangements. TCRdb's version of the immuneACCESS table is confined to in-frame rearrangements and falls short of the full clone set. An unresolved V gene accounts for under half of the shortfall where checked; the remainder is of unknown origin. V and J calls and clone size are those listed in that table; D and trimming were worked out from the DNA. The sample includes 65,000 to 90,000 clones, with about 85% observed a single time. The ten biggest clones cover about 3% of the sample.

The sequence came from a woman aged 45-65 years with active or convalescent COVID-19. Sequenced material: peripheral blood. The rearrangement joined TRBV2 to TRBJ1-2; the D gene lacks a confident call. CDR3 protein: CASSESSGTNYGYTF. The DNA sequence follows: TGTGCCAGCAGTGAAAGTTCGGGAACCAACTATGGCTACACCTTC. Reference TRBV2 and TRBJ1-2 proteins supply the regions before and after the CDR3; the full variable domain is: EPEVTQTPSHQVTQMGQEVILRCVPISNHLYFYWYRQILGQKVEFLVSFYNNEISEKSEIFDDQFSVERPDGSNFTLKIRSTKLEDSAMYFCASSESSGTNYGYTFGSGTRLTVV.